This T cell receptor (beta chain) originates from a study of shared clonotypes between healthy human individuals. This clone has a single count. There are 14 residues in the CDR3. V dropped 6 bases and J dropped 7 bases, with 13 bases sitting between them. CDR1 MNHEY and CDR2 SVGAGI come from the germline V gene. Repertoires were generated with immunoSEQ multiplex PCR, while TCRdb's copy carries only in-frame clones and drops some. Of 2,500,000 or so clones in the sample, roughly 92% were seen once. This clonotype originated in a man between 18 and 29 years old in good health. Some clones in this sample may be carry-over from other donors' samples. Sample: naive CD4+ T cells from PBMCs. The subset: CD45RA+ positively selected. The J gene is TRBJ1-6, the V gene TRBV6-5; D perhaps matches TRBD1 (6 bases). The CDR3 region has the DNA TGTGCCAGCAGCCAAGCTACAGGGAATTCACCCCTCCACTTT. Protein product: CASSQATGNSPLHF.